This record concerns one T cell receptor (beta chain) sequence. The antigen is not known. Genomic DNA, serving as template, underwent TCR beta VDJ and CDR3 profiling. MiXCR, applied by TCRdb to the reads, yields one record per CDR3 protein. The sample has roughly 220,000 distinct CDR3 sequences, 65% seen once. The record originates from a study of CD8+CD57+ T cells in acquired aplastic anemia. The wider study: The average for DNA from sorted CD4+ and CD8+ cells was about 2.9 ug. Study conclusions and caveats: For CD8+ Simpson's diversity, patients and controls showed no significant difference.

Patients who underwent sequencing had shown CD8+CD57+ cell expansion by flow cytometry. The source is a human donor with aplastic anemia. The specimen was sorted CD4+, CD8+, or CD8+CD57+ T cells (not recorded which) from PBMCs.

CDR3 protein: CATDPAGSTDTQYF. CDR3 bases: TGTGCCACTGACCCGGCAGGGAGCACAGATACGCAGTATTTT. This chain links TRBV30 with TRBJ2-3, with D possibly matching TRBD1 (5 bases). The V gene lost 8 bases and the J gene lost 0 bases, with 15 bases spanning the gap. The CDR3 length is 14 residues. Germline V gives CDR1 GTSNPN, CDR2 SVGIG (reference sequence). The entire variable domain, with the rest obtained from reference TRBV30 and TRBJ2-3, is as follows: SQTIHQWPATLVQPVGSPLSLECTVEGTSNPNLYWYRQAAGRGLQLLFYSVGIGQISSEVPQNLSASRPQDRQFILSSKKLLLSDSGFYLCATDPAGSTDTQYFGPGTRLTVL.